Listed here is a single TCR beta chain. Germline CDR1 is MDHEN and CDR2 is SYDVKM. Between the trimmed V and J ends, which lost 11 bases and 9 bases, there was a span of 19 bases. The CDR3 consists of 12 residues. Primers for the PCR totalled 60 Vbeta and 13 Jbeta. Here immunoSEQ multiplex PCR was the method, and the copy in TCRdb shows in-frame clones only, minus some. The record lists over 100,000 clones, of which the ten most abundant hold 6.8%. The record originates from a study of cytomegalovirus exposure and HLA in healthy donors. Sequencing input: PBMCs. This TCR was sampled from a man aged 35-49 years in good health and CMV-seropositive. This chain links TRBV28 with TRBJ1-2; D is undetermined. CDR3 nucleotide sequence: TGTGCCGCCCAATCGACCTCCAGGAGCTACACCTTC. As protein: CAAQSTSRSYTF.